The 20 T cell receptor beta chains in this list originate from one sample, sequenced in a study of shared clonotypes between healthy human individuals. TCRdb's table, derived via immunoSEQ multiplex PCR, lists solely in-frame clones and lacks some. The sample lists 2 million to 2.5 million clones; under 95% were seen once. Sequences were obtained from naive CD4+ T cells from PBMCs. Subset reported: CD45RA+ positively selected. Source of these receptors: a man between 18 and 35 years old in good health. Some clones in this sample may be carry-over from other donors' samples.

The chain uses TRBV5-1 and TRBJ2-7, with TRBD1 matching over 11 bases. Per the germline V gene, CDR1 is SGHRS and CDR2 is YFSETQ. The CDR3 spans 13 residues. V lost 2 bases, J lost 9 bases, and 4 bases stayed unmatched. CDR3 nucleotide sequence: TGCGCCAGCAGCTTAGGACAGGGGGCTGGGCAGTACTTC. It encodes CASSLGQGAGQYF.

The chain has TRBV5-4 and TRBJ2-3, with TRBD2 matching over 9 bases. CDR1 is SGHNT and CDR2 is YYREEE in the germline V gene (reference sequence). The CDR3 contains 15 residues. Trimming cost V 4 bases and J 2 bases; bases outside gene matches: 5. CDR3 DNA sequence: TGTGCCAGCAGCCCATGGACTAGCGACACAGATACGCAGTATTTT. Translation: CASSPWTSDTDTQYF. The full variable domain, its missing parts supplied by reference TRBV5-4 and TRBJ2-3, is ETGVTQSPTHLIKTRGQQVTLRCSSQSGHNTVSWYQQALGQGPQFIFQYYREEENGRGNFPPRFSGLQFPNYSSELNVNALELDDSALYLCASSPWTSDTDTQYFGPGTRLTVL.

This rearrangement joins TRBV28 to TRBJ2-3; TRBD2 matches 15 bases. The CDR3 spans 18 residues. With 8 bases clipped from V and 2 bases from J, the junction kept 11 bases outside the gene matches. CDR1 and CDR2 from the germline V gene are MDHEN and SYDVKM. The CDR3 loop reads CASPSDGTSGRYTDTQYF. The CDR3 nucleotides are TGTGCCAGCCCCTCTGATGGGACTAGCGGGAGGTACACAGATACGCAGTATTTT.

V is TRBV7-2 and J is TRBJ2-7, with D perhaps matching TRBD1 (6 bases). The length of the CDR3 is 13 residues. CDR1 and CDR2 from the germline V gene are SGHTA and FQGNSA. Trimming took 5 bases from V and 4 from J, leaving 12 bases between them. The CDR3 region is CASSRTVLYEQYF. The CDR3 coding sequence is TGTGCCAGCAGCCGGACAGTTTTATACGAGCAGTACTTC.

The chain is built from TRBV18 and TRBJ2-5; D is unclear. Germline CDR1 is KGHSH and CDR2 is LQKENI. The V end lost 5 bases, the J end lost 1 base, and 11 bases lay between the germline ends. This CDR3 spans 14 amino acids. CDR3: CASSGNAAQETQYF. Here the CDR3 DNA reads TGTGCCAGCTCAGGGAATGCGGCCCAAGAGACCCAGTACTTC.

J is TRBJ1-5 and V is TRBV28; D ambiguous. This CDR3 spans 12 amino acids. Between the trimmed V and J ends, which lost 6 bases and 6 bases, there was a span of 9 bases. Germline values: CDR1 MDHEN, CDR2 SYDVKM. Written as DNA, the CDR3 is TGTGCCAGCAGCATTGGAGGTCAGCCCCAGCATTTT. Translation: CASSIGGQPQHF.

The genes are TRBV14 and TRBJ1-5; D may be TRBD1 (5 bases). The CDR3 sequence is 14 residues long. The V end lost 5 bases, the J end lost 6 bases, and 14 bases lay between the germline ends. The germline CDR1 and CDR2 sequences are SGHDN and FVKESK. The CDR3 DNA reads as TGTGCCAGCAGCGTGCAGGGTGAGGGTCAGCCCCAGCATTTT. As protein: CASSVQGEGQPQHF.

The DNA for the CDR3 is TGTGCCAGCAGAGAAGGTCACTATGGCTACACCTTC. Amino acid sequence: CASREGHYGYTF. The V gene is TRBV28, the J gene TRBJ1-2; D is unresolved. Germline-derived CDR1 and CDR2 are MDHEN and SYDVKM. The V end lost 6 bases, the J end lost 3 bases, and 8 bases lay between the germline ends. The CDR3 has 12 amino acids.

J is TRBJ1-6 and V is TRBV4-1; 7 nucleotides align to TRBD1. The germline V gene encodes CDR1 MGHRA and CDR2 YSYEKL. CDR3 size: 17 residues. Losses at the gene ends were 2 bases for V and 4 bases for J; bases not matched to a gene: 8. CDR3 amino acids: CASSQTTGEAYNSPLHF. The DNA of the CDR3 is TGCGCCAGCAGCCAAACTACAGGGGAAGCTTATAATTCACCCCTCCACTTT.

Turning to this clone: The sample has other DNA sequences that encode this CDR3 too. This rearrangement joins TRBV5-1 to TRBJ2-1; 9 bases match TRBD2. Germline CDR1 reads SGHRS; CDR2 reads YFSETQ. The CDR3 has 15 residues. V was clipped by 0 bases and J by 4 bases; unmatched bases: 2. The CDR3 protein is CASSLVAGGYNEQFF. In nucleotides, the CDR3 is TGCGCCAGCAGCTTGGTGGCGGGAGGGTACAATGAGCAGTTCTTC.

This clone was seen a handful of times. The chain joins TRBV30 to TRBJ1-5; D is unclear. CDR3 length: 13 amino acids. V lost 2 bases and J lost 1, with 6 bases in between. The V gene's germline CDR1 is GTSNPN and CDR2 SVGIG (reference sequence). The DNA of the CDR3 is TGTGCCTGGAGTATTACCAGCAATCAGCCCCAGCATTTT. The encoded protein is CAWSITSNQPQHF.

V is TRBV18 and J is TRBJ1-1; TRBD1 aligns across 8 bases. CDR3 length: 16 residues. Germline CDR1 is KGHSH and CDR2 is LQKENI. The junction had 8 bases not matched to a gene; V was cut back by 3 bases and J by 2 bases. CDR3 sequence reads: CASSPGTGITNTEAFF. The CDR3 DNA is TGTGCCAGCTCACCCGGGACAGGAATAACCAACACTGAAGCTTTCTTT. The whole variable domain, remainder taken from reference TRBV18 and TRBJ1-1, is NAGVMQNPRHLVRRRGQEARLRCSPMKGHSHVYWYRQLPEEGLKFMVYLQKENIIDESGMPKERFSAEFPKEGPSILRIQQVVRGDSAAYFCASSPGTGITNTEAFFGQGTRLTVV.

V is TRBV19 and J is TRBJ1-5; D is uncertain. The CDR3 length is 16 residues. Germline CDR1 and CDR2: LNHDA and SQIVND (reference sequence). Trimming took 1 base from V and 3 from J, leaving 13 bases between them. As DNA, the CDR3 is TGTGCCAGTAGTATAGTAGGGCCCAGAAACAATCAGCCCCAGCATTTT. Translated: CASSIVGPRNNQPQHF. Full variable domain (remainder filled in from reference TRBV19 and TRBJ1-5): DGGITQSPKYLFRKEGQNVTLSCEQNLNHDAMYWYRQDPGQGLRLIYYSQIVNDFQKGDIAEGYSVSREKKESFPLTVTSAQKNPTAFYLCASSIVGPRNNQPQHFGDGTRLSIL.

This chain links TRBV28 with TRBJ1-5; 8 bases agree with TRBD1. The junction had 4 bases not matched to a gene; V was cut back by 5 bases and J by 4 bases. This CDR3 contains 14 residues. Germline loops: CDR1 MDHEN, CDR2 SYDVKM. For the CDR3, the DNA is TGTGCCAGCAGTCCAGGGGGCGCGAATCAGCCCCAGCATTTT. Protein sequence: CASSPGGANQPQHF.

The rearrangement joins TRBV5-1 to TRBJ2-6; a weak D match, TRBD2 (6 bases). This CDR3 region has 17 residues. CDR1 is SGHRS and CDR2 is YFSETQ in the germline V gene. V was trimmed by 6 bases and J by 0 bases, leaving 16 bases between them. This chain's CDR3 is CASTRLGGISGANVLTF. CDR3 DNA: TGCGCCAGCACCCGACTCGGGGGAATCTCTGGGGCCAACGTCCTGACTTTC. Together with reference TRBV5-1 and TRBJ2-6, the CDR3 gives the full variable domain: KAGVTQTPRYLIKTRGQQVTLSCSPISGHRSVSWYQQTPGQGLQFLFEYFSETQRNKGNFPGRFSGRQFSNSRSEMNVSTLELGDSALYLCASTRLGGISGANVLTFGAGSRLTVL.

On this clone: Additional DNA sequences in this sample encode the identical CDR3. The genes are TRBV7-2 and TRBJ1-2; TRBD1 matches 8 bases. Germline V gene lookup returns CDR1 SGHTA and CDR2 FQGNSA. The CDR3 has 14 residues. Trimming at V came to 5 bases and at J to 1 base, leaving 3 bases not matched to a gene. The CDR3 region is CASSLDRGNYGYTF. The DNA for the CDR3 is TGTGCCAGCAGCCTTGACAGGGGTAACTATGGCTACACCTTC.

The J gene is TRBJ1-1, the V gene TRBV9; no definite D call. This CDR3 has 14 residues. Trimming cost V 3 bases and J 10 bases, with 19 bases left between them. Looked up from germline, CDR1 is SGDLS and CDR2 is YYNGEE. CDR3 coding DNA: TGTGCCAGCAGCGCTGAAAGGCACGCCGGGCCAGCTTTCTTT. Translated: CASSAERHAGPAFF.

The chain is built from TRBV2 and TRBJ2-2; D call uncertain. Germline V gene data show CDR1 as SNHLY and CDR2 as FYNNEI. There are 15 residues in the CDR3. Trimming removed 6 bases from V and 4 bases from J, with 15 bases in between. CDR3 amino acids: CASRRTKGSTGELFF. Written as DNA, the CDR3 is TGTGCCAGCAGACGGACCAAGGGAAGCACCGGGGAGCTGTTTTTT.

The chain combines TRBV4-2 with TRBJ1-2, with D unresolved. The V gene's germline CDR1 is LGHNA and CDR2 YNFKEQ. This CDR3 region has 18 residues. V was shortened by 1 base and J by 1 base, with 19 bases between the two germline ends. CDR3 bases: TGTGCCAGCAGCCAAGGCCCCGGATTAGGTCCTGTTAACTATGGCTACACCTTC. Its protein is CASSQGPGLGPVNYGYTF.

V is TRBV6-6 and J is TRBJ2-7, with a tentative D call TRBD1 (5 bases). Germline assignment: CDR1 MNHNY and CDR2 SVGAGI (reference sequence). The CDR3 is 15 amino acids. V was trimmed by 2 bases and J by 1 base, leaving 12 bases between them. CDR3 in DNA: TGTGCCAGCAGTTACGCTGCGACAGCGTCCTACGAGCAGTACTTC. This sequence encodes CASSYAATASYEQYF.